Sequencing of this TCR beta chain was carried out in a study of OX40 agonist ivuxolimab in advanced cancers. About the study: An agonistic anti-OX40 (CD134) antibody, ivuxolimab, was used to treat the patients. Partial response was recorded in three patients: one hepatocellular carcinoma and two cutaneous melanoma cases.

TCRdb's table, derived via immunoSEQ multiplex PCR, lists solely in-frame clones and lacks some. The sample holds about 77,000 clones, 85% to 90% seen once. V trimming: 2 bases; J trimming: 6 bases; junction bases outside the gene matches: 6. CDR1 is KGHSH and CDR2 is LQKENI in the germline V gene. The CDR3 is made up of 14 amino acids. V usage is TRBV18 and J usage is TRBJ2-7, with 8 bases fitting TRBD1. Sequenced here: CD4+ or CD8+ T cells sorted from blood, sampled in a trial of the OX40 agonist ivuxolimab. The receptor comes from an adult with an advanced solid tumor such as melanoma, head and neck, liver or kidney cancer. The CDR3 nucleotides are TGTGCCAGCTCACCAGACAGGGGCAGCGCCGAGCAGTACTTC. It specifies CASSPDRGSAEQYF.